The 5 T cell receptor beta chains reported below all come from one sample, sequenced in a study of T cell changes during pregnancy in multiple sclerosis. Sequencing was performed with immunoSEQ multiplex PCR; in TCRdb, only in-frame clones are kept and a portion is missing. This sample has fewer than 45,000 clones, with roughly nine tenths found just once. The sample consisted of CD4+ T cells from peripheral blood mononuclear cells, taken in the third trimester of pregnancy. These receptor sequences come from a female donor in good health, enrolled as a control in a pregnancy study.

J is TRBJ2-7 and V is TRBV19; 7 bases agree with TRBD2. The V segment lost 3 bases and the J segment 4 bases; nucleotides outside the gene matches: 6. The CDR3 contains 14 residues. CDR1 LNHDA and CDR2 SQIVND come from the germline V gene (reference sequence). CDR3 in DNA: TGTGCCAGTAGTATGAGGGCGGGAGATTACGAGCAGTACTTC. Its translation: CASSMRAGDYEQYF.

Turning to this clone: One end of the junction is discordant with germline, which a read error may explain. The gene calls are TRBV7-7 and TRBJ2-3; D is perhaps TRBD2 (6 bases). This CDR3 has 14 residues. The germline V gene has CDR1 SSHAT and CDR2 FNYEAQ (reference sequence). Here the CDR3 reads CASSPGLSTDTQYF. CDR3 nucleotides: TGTGCTAGCAGCCCGGGACTCAGCACAGATACGCAGTATTTT.

V gene TRBV30 combines with J gene TRBJ2-1, with TRBD2 matching over 11 bases. The CDR3 is made up of 13 amino acids. Looked up from germline, CDR1 is GTSNPN and CDR2 is SVGIG (reference sequence). Trimming cost V 4 bases and J 6 bases; bases outside gene matches: 2. The CDR3 loop is CAWTGLAGNEQFF. The CDR3 DNA reads as TGTGCCTGGACCGGACTAGCGGGCAATGAGCAGTTCTTC.

V gene TRBV9 combines with J gene TRBJ2-2, with TRBD2 matching over 10 bases. The CDR3 covers 19 residues. V lost 1 base, J lost 4 bases, and 13 bases stayed unmatched. Germline-derived CDR1 and CDR2 are SGDLS and YYNGEE. The CDR3 sequence is CASSVRAGGPSRGTGELFF. The DNA of the CDR3 is TGTGCCAGCAGCGTACGAGCGGGGGGGCCCTCCCGGGGCACCGGGGAGCTGTTTTTT.

The V gene is TRBV7-6, the J gene TRBJ2-1, with D possibly matching TRBD2 (5 bases). CDR1 SGHVS and CDR2 FNYEAQ come from the germline V gene. Trimming removed 3 bases at V and 4 bases at J, with 19 bases between. This CDR3 has 17 amino acids. CDR3: CASSFGHGREGYNEQFF. CDR3 in DNA: TGTGCCAGCAGCTTCGGCCACGGACGTGAGGGTTACAATGAGCAGTTCTTC.